The next 23 T cell receptor beta chains were all read from a single sample in a study of post-analysis software for immune sequencing data. The study's findings and limits: Patients carried roughly 5 TRBV segments more frequently than controls did, and TRBV5-6, TRBV5-1 and TRBV20-1 were among them.

Antigen specificity for these receptors is unknown. Tagging with unique molecular identifiers was a feature of the TCR beta cDNA libraries. TCRdb used MiXCR to reprocess the PCR reads, holding one entry per CDR3 protein. The repertoire holds about 820,000 distinct CDR3 sequences, with under 70% as singletons. Specimen: blood. The receptors were gathered from a girl under 18 with multiple sclerosis.

V gene TRBV6-6 combines with J gene TRBJ1-2; tentatively, D is TRBD1 (6 bases). Germline CDR1 reads MNHNY; CDR2 reads SVGAGI (reference sequence). The CDR3 runs 14 residues. Trimming stripped 2 bases from V and 12 bases from J, with 19 bases between. This CDR3 reads CASSYMTRDMVDTF. DNA of the CDR3: TGTGCCAGCAGTTACATGACCCGGGACATGGTTGACACCTTC.

The chain couples TRBV30 to TRBJ2-3; 10 positions agree with TRBD2. The CDR3 covers 15 residues. The germline V gene has CDR1 GTSNPN and CDR2 SVGIG (reference sequence). V was pared by 3 bases and J by 1 base, with 4 bases of the junction left unmatched. The DNA for the CDR3 is TGTGCCTGGAGCCTAGCGGGAGATCGCACAGATACGCAGTATTTT. Its protein product is CAWSLAGDRTDTQYF.

This clonotype showed up just a few times. The chain joins TRBV6-5 to TRBJ2-5, with a tentative D call TRBD2 (6 bases). V was trimmed by 2 bases and J by 5 bases, leaving 12 bases between them. The CDR3 consists of 14 residues. Germline V gene lookup returns CDR1 MNHEY and CDR2 SVGAGI. CDR3 sequence: CASSYMAGRETQYF. For the CDR3, the DNA is TGTGCCAGCAGTTACATGGCAGGGAGGGAGACCCAGTACTTC.

The chain employs TRBV5-1 and TRBJ2-3, with TRBD2 matching over 12 bases. The CDR3 sequence is 17 residues long. From germline, CDR1 is SGHRS and CDR2 YFSETQ. V lost 3 bases, J lost 6 bases, and 11 bases stayed unmatched. The CDR3 spells CASSWYRGTSGSDTQYF. CDR3 DNA sequence: TGCGCCAGCAGCTGGTACAGGGGGACTAGCGGGTCCGATACGCAGTATTTT.

The CDR3 loop reads CSASTSGGSYEQYF. DNA for the CDR3: TGCAGTGCCTCGACTAGCGGGGGCTCCTACGAGCAGTACTTC. The rearrangement links TRBV20-1 to TRBJ2-7; 12 nucleotides match TRBD2. V dropped 6 bases and J dropped 0; count of bases not matched to a gene: 3. Germline V gene data show CDR1 as DFQATT and CDR2 as SNEGSKA (reference sequence). The CDR3 totals 14 residues.

V usage is TRBV20-1 and J usage is TRBJ2-5; the match to TRBD2 covers 11 bases. V shed 6 bases, J shed 11 bases, and the junction held 14 bases outside the gene matches. The CDR3 loop spans 14 amino acids. CDR1 is DFQATT and CDR2 is SNEGSKA in the germline V gene (reference sequence). In DNA, the CDR3 is TGCAGTGCCACGGGACTAGCGGAGACGGGGGAGCAGTACTTC. Encoded protein: CSATGLAETGEQYF.

The chain is built from TRBV5-1 and TRBJ2-5; no clear D. CDR1 and CDR2 from the germline V gene are SGHRS and YFSETQ. The CDR3 totals 17 residues. V dropped 0 bases and J dropped 0 bases, with 15 bases sitting between them. CDR3 bases: TGCGCCAGCAGCTTGGCCGGCTCAGTCATATACCAAGAGACCCAGTACTTC. Protein: CASSLAGSVIYQETQYF.

There are a few counts of this clonotype. The rearrangement joins TRBV5-1 to TRBJ1-6, with a weak D call TRBD1 (6 bases). The germline CDR1 and CDR2 sequences are SGHRS and YFSETQ. Trimming stripped 0 bases from V and 10 bases from J, with 17 bases between. The CDR3 runs to 16 residues. The CDR3 region is CASSLAAGASGSPLHF. CDR3 bases: TGCGCCAGCAGCTTGGCCGCGGGGGCCAGCGGGTCACCCCTCCACTTT.

This clonotype turned up a few times. The chain couples TRBV7-3 to TRBJ2-1; no clear D gene. Germline V gives CDR1 SGHTA, CDR2 FQGTGA. Trimming removed 3 bases from V and 2 bases from J, with 11 bases in between. The CDR3 contains 15 residues. CDR3: CASSFDPGAYNEQFF. The CDR3 DNA reads TGTGCCAGCAGCTTCGACCCCGGAGCCTACAATGAGCAGTTCTTC.

CDR3 in amino acids: CSAQQGEAFF. CDR3 coding DNA: TGCAGCGCCCAACAGGGGGAAGCTTTCTTT. V gene TRBV29-1 combines with J gene TRBJ1-1; 7 bases agree with TRBD1. Losses at the gene ends were 7 bases for V and 8 bases for J; bases not matched to a gene: 4. This CDR3 has 10 amino acids. Germline V lookup: CDR1 SQVTM, CDR2 ANQGSEA. Full variable domain (outside the CDR3, taken from reference TRBV29-1 and TRBJ1-1): SAVISQKPSRDICQRGTSLTIQCQVDSQVTMMFWYRQQPGQSLTLIATANQGSEATYESGFVIDKFPISRPNLTFSTLTVSNMSPEDSSIYLCSAQQGEAFFGQGTRLTVV.

The rearrangement joins TRBV29-1 to TRBJ1-1; D not resolved. Trimming shortened V by 7 bases and J by 7 bases, and 13 bases separated the two germline ends. In germline, CDR1 is SQVTM, CDR2 ANQGSEA. There are 11 residues in the CDR3. CDR3 residues: CSGGEGLEAFF. The CDR3 region has the DNA TGCAGCGGAGGTGAGGGTCTTGAAGCTTTCTTT.

This chain connects TRBV10-3 to TRBJ2-3, with unresolved D. Germline-derived CDR1 and CDR2 are ENHRY and SYGVKD. There are 14 residues in the CDR3. V lost 11 bases, J lost 2 bases, and 17 bases lay in between. CDR3 loop: CAPNLGSSTDTQYF. In nucleotides, the CDR3 is TGTGCCCCCAACTTGGGCAGCTCCACAGATACGCAGTATTTT.

This clonotype was counted only a few times. This chain links TRBV6-5 with TRBJ1-2, with 8 bases fitting TRBD1. The germline V gene has CDR1 MNHEY and CDR2 SVGAGI. The J segment lost 4 bases and the V segment lost 6 bases, leaving 10 bases of the junction unmatched. The CDR3 sequence is 15 residues long. This CDR3 is CASSGTGSRGYGYTF. CDR3 DNA: TGTGCCAGCAGCGGGACAGGATCCAGGGGCTATGGCTACACCTTC.

This clonotype was found once. The gene calls are TRBV15 and TRBJ2-3; 7 positions match TRBD1. The ends lost 4 bases at V and 7 bases at J; junction bases unmatched: 11. The CDR3 runs to 15 residues. Germline V gene data show CDR1 as LNHNV and CDR2 as YYDKDF (reference sequence). The CDR3 here is CATSTGTEGFHTQYF. CDR3 bases: TGTGCCACCAGCACGGGGACAGAGGGTTTCCATACGCAGTATTTT.

The V and J genes are TRBV4-2 and TRBJ2-3, with D perhaps being TRBD1 or TRBD2 (5 bases each). The CDR3 consists of 17 residues. The V end was cut by 1 base, the J end by 4 bases, with 18 bases between. Germline V lookup: CDR1 LGHNA, CDR2 YNFKEQ. The CDR3: CASSQVDWGTRADTQYF. The CDR3 DNA sequence: TGTGCCAGCAGCCAAGTTGACTGGGGGACGAGGGCAGATACGCAGTATTTT.

This chain uses TRBV29-1 with TRBJ2-1; D is perhaps TRBD2 (6 bases). There are 13 residues in the CDR3. CDR1 and CDR2 from the germline V gene are SQVTM and ANQGSEA. V was cut by 4 bases and J by 5 bases, with 12 bases left in between. CDR3 bases: TGCAGCGTTGGGCGGGACGCCAACAATGAGCAGTTCTTC. Protein product: CSVGRDANNEQFF.

This clonotype was detected only a few times. This sequence joins TRBV29-1 and TRBJ2-7; D is unclear. V dropped 3 bases and J dropped 5 bases, with 11 bases sitting between them. CDR3 length: 12 amino acids. The germline CDR1 and CDR2 sequences are SQVTM and ANQGSEA. CDR3: CSVDGRADEQYF. CDR3 nucleotides: TGCAGCGTTGACGGCCGCGCCGACGAGCAGTACTTC.

The chain combines TRBV2 with TRBJ2-1, with D possibly called TRBD1 or TRBD2 (5 bases each). The germline V and J ends were trimmed by 8 bases and 6 bases, with 20 bases remaining between them. CDR1 is SNHLY, CDR2 FYNNEI, per germline. This CDR3 region has 15 residues. CDR3 loop: CASLQRGPRGNEQFF. Here the CDR3 DNA reads TGTGCCAGCCTCCAGAGGGGCCCCCGAGGCAATGAGCAGTTCTTC. The whole variable domain, filled in from reference TRBV2 and TRBJ2-1, reads EPEVTQTPSHQVTQMGQEVILRCVPISNHLYFYWYRQILGQKVEFLVSFYNNEISEKSEIFDDQFSVERPDGSNFTLKIRSTKLEDSAMYFCASLQRGPRGNEQFFGPGTRLTVL.

The chain uses TRBV12-3 or TRBV12-4 and TRBJ1-5, with a tentative D call TRBD1 (6 bases). This CDR3 spans 15 amino acids. Trimming took off 3 bases at V and 0 bases at J, with 9 bases between the two ends. The CDR3, as DNA: TGTGCCAGCAGTTTTCAGGGGATTAGCAATCAGCCCCAGCATTTT. Amino acids: CASSFQGISNQPQHF.

This clonotype was detected a few times. The chain links TRBV5-1 to TRBJ1-5; 7 bases match TRBD1. This CDR3 is 16 amino acids long. V shed 4 bases, J shed 5 bases, and the junction held 12 bases outside the gene matches. Looked up from germline, CDR1 is SGHRS and CDR2 is YFSETQ. CDR3 nucleotide sequence: TGCGCCAGCAGCCTTGGAGAGGGGGCTACGGATCAGCCCCAGCATTTT. This translates into CASSLGEGATDQPQHF.

The V gene is TRBV4-1, the J gene TRBJ2-3; the D gene is possibly TRBD1 (6 bases). Germline loops: CDR1 MGHRA, CDR2 YSYEKL. The CDR3 is 14 residues long. V lost 0 bases and J lost 6, with 10 bases in between. CDR3: CASSQDDRSDTQYF. For the CDR3, the DNA is TGCGCCAGCAGCCAAGATGACAGGTCGGATACGCAGTATTTT.

The chain recombines TRBV2 with TRBJ2-5; D is uncertain. CDR3 length equals 13 residues. Germline V gene data show CDR1 as SNHLY and CDR2 as FYNNEI. V lost 7 bases and J 2 bases, leaving 11 bases between the germline ends. For the CDR3, the DNA is TGTGCCAGCAAGACTGGGATTCAAGAGACCCAGTACTTC. Translating it yields CASKTGIQETQYF.

V is TRBV29-1 and J is TRBJ1-2; TRBD1 matches 8 bases. From germline, CDR1 is SQVTM and CDR2 ANQGSEA. Germline trimming cut 3 bases from V and 8 bases from J; bases unmatched to any gene: 8. The CDR3 is 13 amino acids. Here the CDR3 DNA reads TGCAGCGTTGACTACGCAGGGGGCGCGGGCTACACCTTC. Encoded protein: CSVDYAGGAGYTF.